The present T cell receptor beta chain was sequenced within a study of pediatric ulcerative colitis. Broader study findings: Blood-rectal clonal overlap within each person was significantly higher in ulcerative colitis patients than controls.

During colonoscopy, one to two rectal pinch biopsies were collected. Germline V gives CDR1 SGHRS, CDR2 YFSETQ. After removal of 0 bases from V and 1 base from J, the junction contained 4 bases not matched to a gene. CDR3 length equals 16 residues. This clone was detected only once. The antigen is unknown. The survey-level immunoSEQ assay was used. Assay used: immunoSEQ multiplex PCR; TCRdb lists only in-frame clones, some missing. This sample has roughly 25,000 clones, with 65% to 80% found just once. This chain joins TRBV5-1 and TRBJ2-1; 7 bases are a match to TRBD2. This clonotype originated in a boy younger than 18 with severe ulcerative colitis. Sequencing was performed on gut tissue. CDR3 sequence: CASSLVASGSYNEQFF. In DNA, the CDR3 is TGCGCCAGCAGCTTGGTGGCTAGCGGATCCTACAATGAGCAGTTCTTC.